The TCR beta chain described here comes from a study of CD8 T cells in ankylosing spondylitis. Findings of the study overall: Disease-linked clones, CD8+, were relatively rare in peripheral blood. The clones that were linked to disease were reported to be significantly enriched in matched synovial fluid samples from ankylosing spondylitis patients. Ankylosing spondylitis blood appeared to carry a characteristic TCR beta motif of roughly eight highly homologous variants.

This clonotype was recorded many times. Antigen unknown. Generation of TCR beta libraries employed quantitative 5'-RACE incorporating molecular barcodes. Each CDR3 protein gets one entry after TCRdb re-called the 5' RACE reads with MiXCR. The sample carries about 130,000 distinct CDR3 sequences, about a tenth recorded once. V was pared by 2 bases and J by 2 bases, with 9 bases between. Germline V gives CDR1 DFQATT, CDR2 SNEGSKA (reference sequence). The CDR3 is 13 amino acids. This TCR derives from a male donor with ankylosing spondylitis or in good health (not recorded which). The chain links TRBV20-1 to TRBJ2-5, with D maybe TRBD2 (6 bases). Sequencing used blood, either unsorted or a sorted T cell fraction (not recorded which). The CDR3 nucleotides read TGCAGTGCTAGAATGGCGGGACAAGAGACCCAGTACTTC. Translating it yields CSARMAGQETQYF.